Each of the 14 T cell receptor beta chains below was sequenced from the same sample in a study of patients and donors after allogeneic stem cell transplantation. TCRdb itself ran the RT-PCR reads through MiXCR, one entry per CDR3 protein. This repertoire shows about 30,000 distinct CDR3 sequences, 8% to 10% found once; its top ten account for 45% to 60%. The sample was blood, either unsorted or a sorted T cell fraction (not recorded which). The receptors originated from a human donor who was either an allogeneic HSCT recipient or a stem cell or donor lymphocyte infusion donor (not recorded which). It is not recorded whose cells these are; they may come from a transplant donor.

This clonotype has ten or more counts. This chain links TRBV20-1 with TRBJ2-1; 7 bases agree with TRBD2. Germline V gives CDR1 DFQATT, CDR2 SNEGSKA (reference sequence). The V and J ends lost 1 base and 6 bases, in that order; junction bases with no gene match: 6. The CDR3 runs 14 residues. CDR3 in DNA: TGCAGTGCTAGAGGAACTAGCGCTTCCAATGAGCAGTTCTTC. Translating it yields CSARGTSASNEQFF.

The table lists this clonotype with many counts. The chain recombines TRBV11-1 with TRBJ2-5; no clear D. Per germline, CDR1 SGHAT and CDR2 FQDESV (reference sequence). The CDR3 spans 19 residues. Trimming took 2 bases from V and 4 from J, leaving 26 bases between them. CDR3 residues: CASSLNGPNTPWLGETQYF. CDR3 nucleotides: TGTGCCAGCAGCTTAAACGGGCCGAATACTCCCTGGCTAGGAGAGACCCAGTACTTC.

This clonotype was found a few times. The chain is built from TRBV6-5 and TRBJ2-3; D possibly corresponds to TRBD1 (6 bases). Germline V gene sequence: CDR1 MNHEY, CDR2 SVGAGI. V was clipped by 2 bases and J by 0 bases, with 9 bases between them. This CDR3 contains 15 residues. The CDR3 here is CASSYQGPSTDTQYF. Here the CDR3 DNA reads TGTGCCAGCAGTTACCAGGGGCCTAGCACAGATACGCAGTATTTT.

The genes are TRBV10-3 and TRBJ2-3, with 7 bases that match TRBD2. V dropped 7 bases and J dropped 9; count of bases not matched to a gene: 16. The CDR3 covers 15 residues. Germline V lookup: CDR1 ENHRY, CDR2 SYGVKD. As DNA, the CDR3 is TGTGCCATCAAACGAGGAGCTAGTTGGGGGGGAACGCAGTATTTT. Translating gives CAIKRGASWGGTQYF.

This clonotype was seen ten or more times. The chain has TRBV11-3 and TRBJ2-1, with D unresolved. Trimming shortened V by 3 bases and J by 5 bases, and 11 bases separated the two germline ends. The CDR3 consists of 14 residues. CDR1 SGHNT and CDR2 YENEEA come from the germline V gene. The CDR3 bases are TGTGCCAGCAGCTTGGGTACAGAGAACAATGAGCAGTTCTTC. Translated, it gives CASSLGTENNEQFF.

This clonotype appeared many times. The rearrangement uses TRBV5-5 and TRBJ2-5; a weak D match, TRBD1 (6 bases). The V gene lost 1 base and the J gene lost 2 bases, with 12 bases spanning the gap. Germline V lookup: CDR1 SGHKS, CDR2 YYEKEE (reference sequence). The CDR3 contains 15 residues. The CDR3 spells CASSLSGHQQETQYF. CDR3 DNA: TGTGCCAGCAGCTTGTCGGGACACCAACAAGAGACCCAGTACTTC.

This clonotype has only a few counts. J is TRBJ2-5 and V is TRBV28, with 11 bases lining up with TRBD1. The V segment lost 5 bases and the J segment 7 bases; nucleotides outside the gene matches: 12. The CDR3 has 16 amino acids. In germline, CDR1 is MDHEN, CDR2 SYDVKM. The CDR3 DNA reads TGTGCCAGCAGTACGCCGAGGACAGGGGGCGGCGGGACCCAGTACTTC. Translation: CASSTPRTGGGGTQYF.

This clonotype turned up a few times. V gene TRBV28 combines with J gene TRBJ2-1; D is unclear. V was pared by 2 bases and J by 5 bases, with 13 bases between. This CDR3 contains 15 residues. Germline V gene sequence: CDR1 MDHEN, CDR2 SYDVKM. For the CDR3, the DNA is TGTGCCAGCAGTTTAGGGCGGACCGGCAACAATGAGCAGTTCTTC. As protein: CASSLGRTGNNEQFF.

This clonotype turned up a few times. The CDR3 sequence is CASSAGTGDEKLFF. DNA of the CDR3: TGCGCCAGCAGCGCCGGGACAGGGGATGAAAAACTGTTTTTT. The chain recombines TRBV5-1 with TRBJ1-4; 10 nucleotides agree with TRBD1. The CDR3 has 14 residues. The trim removed 4 bases at V and 6 bases at J, leaving 3 bases unmatched. Germline V lookup: CDR1 SGHRS, CDR2 YFSETQ. The whole variable domain, filled in from reference TRBV5-1 and TRBJ1-4, reads KAGVTQTPRYLIKTRGQQVTLSCSPISGHRSVSWYQQTPGQGLQFLFEYFSETQRNKGNFPGRFSGRQFSNSRSEMNVSTLELGDSALYLCASSAGTGDEKLFFGSGTQLSVL.

In its sample, this clonotype was seen a few times. CDR3 in amino acids: CSARLLAGPGNEQFF. CDR3 bases: TGCAGTGCCAGATTACTAGCGGGGCCGGGTAATGAGCAGTTCTTC. The rearrangement uses TRBV20-1 and TRBJ2-1; TRBD2 matches at 10 bases. Germline CDR1 is DFQATT and CDR2 is SNEGSKA (reference sequence). The CDR3 consists of 15 residues. Losses at the gene ends were 6 bases for V and 7 bases for J; bases not matched to a gene: 12.

This clonotype was detected ten times or more. The V and J genes are TRBV20-1 and TRBJ2-7; maybe TRBD2 (6 bases). From germline, CDR1 is DFQATT and CDR2 SNEGSKA (reference sequence). This CDR3 spans 14 amino acids. Trimming cost V 5 bases and J 3 bases, with 17 bases left between them. As DNA, the CDR3 is TGCAGTGCTGGAACCGGGACTGCAATCTACGAGCAGTACTTC. It translates to CSAGTGTAIYEQYF.

The rearrangement links TRBV5-1 to TRBJ2-7, with 10 bases fitting TRBD2. The V segment lost 4 bases and the J segment 7 bases; nucleotides outside the gene matches: 11. This CDR3 has 15 amino acids. Germline V CDR1 and CDR2: SGHRS, YFSETQ. CDR3 in amino acids: CASSRGASGGREQYF. CDR3 coding DNA: TGCGCCAGCAGCCGTGGGGCTAGCGGGGGTCGGGAGCAGTACTTC.

In its sample, this clonotype is medium-sized. The V gene is TRBV5-1, the J gene TRBJ2-3; D remains ambiguous. Germline V gene sequence: CDR1 SGHRS, CDR2 YFSETQ. This CDR3 spans 14 amino acids. Trimming removed 4 bases at V and 2 bases at J, with 11 bases between. The CDR3 nucleotides read TGCGCCAGCAGCGGGCGCCTCAACACAGATACGCAGTATTTT. Protein sequence: CASSGRLNTDTQYF.

This clonotype was seen at least ten times. The chain uses TRBV10-3 and TRBJ1-5; 7 bases line up with TRBD1. The CDR3 has 15 amino acids. CDR1 is ENHRY, CDR2 SYGVKD, per germline. J lost 4 bases, V lost 3 bases, and 6 bases had no gene match. The DNA for the CDR3 is TGTGCCATCAGTGATACCTCAGGGGGGAATCAGCCCCAGCATTTT. This encodes CAISDTSGGNQPQHF.